The rows below give T cell receptor beta chains drawn from one sample of a study of T cell repertoires in cytomegalovirus infection. Which antigens these TCRs recognize remains unknown. MiXCR, applied by TCRdb to the reads, yields one record per CDR3 protein. In the table there are approximately 470,000 distinct CDR3 sequences, approximately 46% of which are singletons. The material sequenced was cultured PBMCs, taken from culture after CMV antigen stimulation. These receptors originate from a human donor in good health (CMV status not recorded). Some clones in this sample may be carry-over from other donors' samples. CDR3s include the opening cysteine and the closing phenylalanine or tryptophan. The D gene is left open where the match is weak. Not every row has a clone size; where given, it reads once, few, many or a size class.

D gene	clone size	V gene	J gene	CDR3 protein	CDR3 DNA
.	.	TRBV27	TRBJ1-2	CASSPPPGHNSYGYTF	TGTGCCAGCAGTCCCCCCCCGGGACACAACTCCTATGGCTACACCTTC
.	.	TRBV7-9	TRBJ2-6	CASTKASGWGDSGANVLTF	TGTGCCAGCACCAAAGCGAGCGGTTGGGGGGATTCTGGGGCCAACGTCCTGACTTTC
.	.	TRBV5-1	TRBJ2-1	CASSWGVRVDEQFF	TGCGCCAGCAGCTGGGGGGTCAGGGTTGATGAGCAGTTCTTC
.	few	TRBV7-2	TRBJ1-5	CASSLRQEGQPQHF	TGTGCCAGCAGCTTAAGGCAGGAGGGCCAGCCCCAGCATTTT
TRBD2	once	TRBV11-2	TRBJ2-1	CASSLAWSSGRRDEQFF	TGTGCCAGCAGCTTAGCGTGGTCTAGCGGGAGGAGGGATGAGCAGTTCTTC
TRBD2	few	TRBV7-2	TRBJ2-7	CASSLGRESYEQYF	TGTGCCAGCAGCTTGGGGCGGGAGTCTTACGAGCAGTACTTC
TRBD1	.	TRBV20-1	TRBJ1-1	CSARDQPTGGAFF	TGCAGTGCTAGAGATCAGCCCACAGGGGGGGCTTTCTTT
.	.	TRBV7-9	TRBJ2-3	CASSLRATSDTQYF	TGTGCCAGCAGCTTAAGGGCTACTTCAGATACGCAGTATTTT
.	.	TRBV7-2	TRBJ1-2	CASSPSGAEPYGYTF	TGTGCCAGCAGCCCGTCGGGGGCAGAACCGTATGGCTACACCTTC
.	.	TRBV6-1	TRBJ2-3	CASSPRPRDTQYF	TGTGCCAGCAGCCCCCGACCACGAGATACGCAGTATTTT
.	.	TRBV15	TRBJ2-7	CATSRDTGEQYF	TGTGCCACCAGCAGAGATACGGGGGAGCAGTACTTC
.	.	TRBV7-6	TRBJ2-5	CASTLGLSETQYF	TGTGCCAGCACCCTAGGGCTATCAGAGACCCAGTACTTC
TRBD1	.	TRBV7-2	TRBJ1-5	CASSFRGQINQPQHF	TGTGCCAGCAGCTTCAGGGGGCAAATCAATCAGCCCCAGCATTTT
.	.	TRBV6-1	TRBJ2-7	CASSENYSGVQQYF	TGTGCCAGCAGTGAAAATTACTCAGGGGTTCAGCAGTACTTC
.	many	TRBV7-2	TRBJ1-5	CASSPDISNQPQHF	TGTGCCAGCAGCCCGGATATTAGCAATCAGCCCCAGCATTTT
.	.	TRBV19	TRBJ2-6	CASSIGRSSGANVLTF	TGTGCCAGTAGTATAGGAAGGAGCTCTGGGGCCAACGTCCTGACTTTC
.	.	TRBV19	TRBJ2-5	CASSIMGKETQYF	TGTGCCAGTAGTATTATGGGGAAGGAGACCCAGTACTTC
.	.	TRBV20-1	TRBJ2-1	CSARHRDNYNEQFF	TGCAGTGCTAGACACCGGGACAATTACAATGAGCAGTTCTTC
.	.	TRBV12-3/TRBV12-4	TRBJ1-1	CASSSHSGAEAFF	TGTGCCAGCAGTTCCCATTCCGGCGCTGAAGCTTTCTTT
.	few	TRBV12-3/TRBV12-4	TRBJ1-3	CASSLSNTIYF	TGTGCCAGCAGTTTGTCCAACACCATATATTTT
.	.	TRBV20-1	TRBJ2-2	CSARPGANTGELFF	TGCAGTGCGCGACCCGGCGCGAACACCGGGGAGCTGTTTTTT
TRBD1	.	TRBV7-2	TRBJ2-3	CASSSGGNTDTQYF	TGTGCCAGCAGCTCAGGGGGCAACACAGATACGCAGTATTTT
.	many	TRBV7-2	TRBJ1-5	CASGNSNQPQHF	TGTGCCAGCGGAAATAGCAATCAGCCCCAGCATTTT
.	few	TRBV10-3	TRBJ2-3	CAISQGIGDTQYF	TGTGCCATCAGTCAGGGGATCGGAGATACGCAGTATTTT
TRBD1	few	TRBV12-3/TRBV12-4	TRBJ2-2	CASSLWTGADTGELFF	TGTGCCAGCAGTCTCTGGACAGGGGCGGACACCGGGGAGCTGTTTTTT
.	.	TRBV6-5	TRBJ2-7	CASSSTGIYEQYF	TGTGCCAGCAGTTCGACAGGAATCTACGAGCAGTACTTC
TRBD2	.	TRBV5-1	TRBJ2-7	CASSLLPTSSGLSYEQYF	TGCGCCAGCAGCTTACTACCTACCTCTAGCGGGCTTTCCTACGAGCAGTACTTC
TRBD2	few	TRBV7-6	TRBJ2-7	CASNLGAGAHEQYF	TGTGCCAGCAACCTCGGCGCGGGAGCCCACGAGCAGTACTTC
.	.	TRBV2	TRBJ1-6	CASSGGGLLSPLHF	TGTGCCAGCAGTGGAGGTGGCCTCCTTTCACCCCTCCACTTT
TRBD2	many	TRBV7-2	TRBJ2-7	CASSLAFQTSQTYEQYF	TGTGCCAGCAGCTTAGCGTTCCAGACTAGCCAAACCTACGAGCAGTACTTC
.	.	TRBV12-3/TRBV12-4	TRBJ2-5	CASRHTGQETQYF	TGTGCCAGCAGACACACAGGACAAGAGACCCAGTACTTC
.	.	TRBV12-3/TRBV12-4	TRBJ1-1	CASTIRGSGMSTEAFF	TGTGCCAGCACCATCCGGGGGTCCGGGATGAGCACTGAAGCTTTCTTT
.	.	TRBV12-3/TRBV12-4	TRBJ2-5	CASSPSSSQETQYF	TGTGCCAGCAGCCCTTCTTCCAGTCAAGAGACCCAGTACTTC
.	.	TRBV27	TRBJ1-1	CASSYSGTLPEAFF	TGTGCCAGCAGTTACTCCGGGACGCTTCCTGAAGCTTTCTTT
.	.	TRBV19	TRBJ1-2	CASRGFGDYGYTF	TGTGCCAGTAGGGGATTTGGGGACTATGGCTACACCTTC
.	.	TRBV3-1	TRBJ2-1	CASSQDLSPSNEQFF	TGTGCCAGCAGCCAAGATCTCTCTCCCTCCAATGAGCAGTTCTTC
.	.	TRBV7-8	TRBJ1-6	CASSSTGLNSPLHF	TGTGCCAGCAGCTCGACAGGACTCAATTCACCCCTCCACTTT
TRBD2	.	TRBV12-3/TRBV12-4	TRBJ2-1	CASTTGMTSGGALYNEQFF	TGTGCCAGCACCACGGGGATGACTAGCGGGGGGGCCCTGTACAATGAGCAGTTCTTC
TRBD1	.	TRBV11-2	TRBJ2-7	CASSPWRQGSIEQYF	TGTGCCAGCAGCCCCTGGAGACAGGGGTCGATCGAGCAGTACTTC
.	once	TRBV20-1	TRBJ2-7	CSAPKRGPNYEQYF	TGCAGTGCTCCCAAGAGAGGTCCGAACTACGAGCAGTACTTC
.	few	TRBV18	TRBJ1-5	CASSPAKLGGRNQPQHF	TGTGCCAGCTCACCTGCAAAACTGGGGGGCCGCAATCAGCCCCAGCATTTT
.	.	TRBV7-2	TRBJ2-3	CASSSQQRDTQYF	TGTGCCAGCAGCTCCCAGCAGCGGGATACGCAGTATTTT
.	.	TRBV6-2/TRBV6-3	TRBJ2-7	CASSKAAYEQYF	TGTGCCAGCAGTAAGGCTGCCTACGAGCAGTACTTC
.	few	TRBV6-1	TRBJ2-7	CASRDSIYEQYF	TGTGCCAGCCGAGACTCTATATACGAGCAGTACTTC
TRBD1	few	TRBV6-2/TRBV6-3	TRBJ1-5	CASSTGTGDNLPNQPQHF	TGTGCCAGCAGCACCGGGACAGGGGACAACCTGCCCAATCAGCCCCAGCATTTT
TRBD1	.	TRBV6-1	TRBJ2-5	CASNDRGRQETQYF	TGTGCCAGCAACGACAGGGGGAGGCAAGAGACCCAGTACTTC
TRBD1	once	TRBV19	TRBJ2-7	CASRPGQGSIYEQYF	TGTGCCAGTAGGCCGGGACAGGGGAGTATCTACGAGCAGTACTTC